This T cell receptor (beta chain) was documented in a study of vaccination and CD4 T cells after COVID-19. Study-wide background: Spike peptides, overlapping and drawn from SARS-CoV-2, HCoV-NL63, HCoV-OC43 and HCoV-229E, were used to stimulate cells.

The sample holds a few counts of this clonotype. Its antigen is unidentified. The germline V gene has CDR1 MNHNS and CDR2 SASEGT. The CDR3 spans 14 residues. With 6 bases removed from V and 4 bases from J, the gap between germline ends came to 15 bases. Documented treatment: roughly ten-day PBMC culture with coronavirus spike peptide pools or control peptides (ViraFEST assay). Cultured CD4+ T cell DNA underwent sequencing with the Oncomine TCR Beta short-read assay. DNA came from CD4+ T cells after culture. TCRdb recomputed calls from the PCR reads with MiXCR, one row per CDR3 protein. Of some 18,000 distinct CDR3 sequences detected, 45% to 60% appear once; the ten largest clones hold about 9.8%.

This clonotype was obtained from a human donor who had recovered from COVID-19. The V gene is TRBV6-1, the J gene TRBJ1-2; no clear D gene. The starting material was CD4+ T cells from blood, cultured in vitro, obtained after SARS-CoV-2 vaccination. The CDR3 region has the DNA TGTGCCAGCAGAGAGACCGGTCCGACCTATGGCTACACCTTC. Protein sequence: CASRETGPTYGYTF.